Sequencing of this T cell receptor beta chain was carried out in a study of blood T cell repertoires in COVID-19. Study-level background: Samples taken during acute and convalescent COVID-19 were collected in the United States, Italy and Spain.

The length of the CDR3 is 16 residues. V gave up 5 bases and J gave up 0 bases, with 14 bases separating them. The germline CDR1 and CDR2 sequences are LNHDA and SQIVND (reference sequence). Measured with immunoSEQ multiplex PCR; TCRdb has only the in-frame clones, and not every one. Among about 140,000 clones listed, 87% were seen once. The specimen sequenced was peripheral blood. The gene calls are TRBV19 and TRBJ1-3, with D uncertain. The receptor was derived from a woman in her forties or fifties with acute or convalescent COVID-19. The CDR3 DNA follows: TGTGCCAGTAGTCCCCTTACCGCGAGCTCTGGAAACACCATATATTTT. Encoded protein: CASSPLTASSGNTIYF.